These 28 T cell receptor beta chains originate from one sample sequenced in a study of CD8 T cells in ankylosing spondylitis. A single record per CDR3 protein comes from TCRdb applying MiXCR to the 5' RACE reads. The sample yields 130,000 to 150,000 distinct CDR3 sequences, approximately 8.4% seen once. The sequencing input was synovial fluid, either unsorted or a sorted T cell fraction (not recorded which). The receptors here all came from a male donor with ankylosing spondylitis.

The rearrangement links TRBV20-1 to TRBJ2-1; TRBD2 is a possible D gene (5 bases). Trimming stripped 3 bases from V and 4 bases from J, with 13 bases between. CDR1 and CDR2 from the germline V gene are DFQATT and SNEGSKA (reference sequence). This CDR3 comprises 14 residues. CDR3 DNA sequence: TGCAGTGCTAGGAAACCGGGATTATACAATGAGCAGTTCTTC. It encodes CSARKPGLYNEQFF.

This rearrangement joins TRBV10-3 to TRBJ2-1, with 14 bases matching TRBD2. CDR3 length: 20 residues. The germline V gene has CDR1 ENHRY and CDR2 SYGVKD. The V gene end was trimmed by 4 bases and the J gene end by 0 bases; junction bases not matched to a gene: 11. The CDR3 loop reads CAISGSPGLAGDSSYNEQFF. CDR3 coding DNA: TGTGCCATCAGTGGGTCACCGGGACTAGCGGGGGATAGCTCCTACAATGAGCAGTTCTTC.

This chain joins TRBV9 and TRBJ1-2; possible D gene TRBD1, 5 bases. The CDR3 consists of 15 residues. Germline-derived CDR1 and CDR2 are SGDLS and YYNGEE. V lost 4 bases to trimming and J lost 10 bases, with 23 bases between them. Here the CDR3 reads CASSHLTRAAGDYTF. CDR3 DNA sequence: TGTGCCAGCAGCCACTTGACCAGGGCGGCGGGGGACTACACCTTC. The whole variable domain, filled in from reference TRBV9 and TRBJ1-2, reads DSGVTQTPKHLITATGQRVTLRCSPRSGDLSVYWYQQSLDQGLQFLIQYYNGEERAKGNILERFSAQQFPDLHSELNLSSLELGDSALYFCASSHLTRAAGDYTFGSGTRLTVV.

The rearrangement joins TRBV10-3 to TRBJ1-1; TRBD1 agrees at 7 bases. The germline V gene has CDR1 ENHRY and CDR2 SYGVKD. Trimming cost V 4 bases and J 8 bases; bases outside gene matches: 4. The CDR3 runs 12 residues. Here the CDR3 reads CAISGVRGEAFF. CDR3 nucleotides: TGTGCCATCAGTGGTGTCAGGGGGGAAGCTTTCTTT.

The chain employs TRBV18 and TRBJ1-3, with D maybe TRBD1 (5 bases). Trimming cost V 3 bases and J 0 bases, with 12 bases left between them. Germline V gives CDR1 KGHSH, CDR2 LQKENI. The CDR3 is 16 residues long. The CDR3 nucleotides read TGTGCCAGCTCACCGACCCCGGGGGGCTCTGGAAACACCATATATTTT. Its translation is CASSPTPGGSGNTIYF. Full variable domain (missing parts from reference TRBV18 and TRBJ1-3): NAGVMQNPRHLVRRRGQEARLRCSPMKGHSHVYWYRQLPEEGLKFMVYLQKENIIDESGMPKERFSAEFPKEGPSILRIQQVVRGDSAAYFCASSPTPGGSGNTIYFGEGSWLTVV.

This sequence joins TRBV28 and TRBJ1-1; D not resolved. Trimming took 8 bases from V and 4 from J, leaving 11 bases between them. The CDR3 spans 12 residues. The germline gives CDR1 MDHEN, CDR2 SYDVKM. The CDR3 loop reads CASGSMSTEAFF. CDR3 nucleotide sequence: TGTGCCAGCGGTTCCATGAGCACTGAAGCTTTCTTT.

In this sample, this clonotype turned up many times. This chain connects TRBV5-1 to TRBJ2-2; TRBD1 aligns across 9 bases. With 1 base clipped from V and 4 bases from J, the junction kept 5 bases outside the gene matches. Germline V lookup: CDR1 SGHRS, CDR2 YFSETQ. The CDR3 spans 16 residues. The CDR3 bases are TGCGCCAGCAGCTTGTTGGGACAGGGATTCACCGGGGAGCTGTTTTTT. Its translation is CASSLLGQGFTGELFF.

This clonotype showed up just a few times. This chain joins TRBV7-2 and TRBJ1-2, with 7 bases that match TRBD1. V was clipped by 7 bases and J by 4 bases; unmatched bases: 9. CDR3 length: 14 amino acids. Germline CDR1 is SGHTA and CDR2 is FQGNSA. The CDR3 sequence: CASIPTGTAYGYTF. The CDR3 DNA follows: TGTGCCAGCATCCCGACCGGGACAGCCTATGGCTACACCTTC.

The chain uses TRBV20-1 and TRBJ1-2; TRBD1 matches at 8 bases. V dropped 4 bases and J dropped 8; count of bases not matched to a gene: 6. Germline CDR1 reads DFQATT; CDR2 reads SNEGSKA (reference sequence). The CDR3 is 12 residues long. The CDR3 region has the DNA TGCAGTGCTAAAAGACAGGGGCTCGGCTACACCTTC. It yields the protein CSAKRQGLGYTF.

This clonotype was seen a handful of times. The rearrangement joins TRBV7-8 to TRBJ2-1; 9 bases agree with TRBD1. CDR1 is SGHVS, CDR2 FQNEAQ, per germline. The CDR3 consists of 14 residues. Trimming cost V 4 bases and J 10 bases; bases outside gene matches: 8. The CDR3 region is CASSSGQGAGEQFF. In DNA, the CDR3 is TGTGCCAGCAGCTCGGGACAGGGCGCTGGGGAGCAGTTCTTC.

CDR3 protein: CSATGYQETQYF. The CDR3 region has the DNA TGCAGTGCCACCGGGTACCAAGAGACCCAGTACTTC. The chain employs TRBV20-1 and TRBJ2-5; D uncertain. The CDR3 is made up of 12 amino acids. The V gene's germline CDR1 is DFQATT and CDR2 SNEGSKA (reference sequence). Trimming took off 6 bases at V and 0 bases at J, with 8 bases between the two ends.

This clonotype turned up a few times. The chain combines TRBV11-2 with TRBJ2-2, with 13 nucleotides matching TRBD2. V lost 1 base, J lost 4 bases, and 12 bases stayed unmatched. The CDR3 sequence is 20 residues long. From germline, CDR1 is SGHAT and CDR2 FQNNGV. The CDR3 bases are TGTGCCAGCAGCTTAGGAATACTAGCGGGAGGGCCCAGGGGCACCGGGGAGCTGTTTTTT. This gives the protein CASSLGILAGGPRGTGELFF.

This clonotype has more than one count but fewer than ten. In nucleotides, the CDR3 is TGTGCCAGCAGTTTAGGCGGGGGCCTTTATACGCAGTATTTT. It translates to CASSLGGGLYTQYF. The rearrangement links TRBV27 to TRBJ2-3, with D perhaps TRBD2 (7 bases). Trimming removed 2 bases from V and 7 bases from J, with 13 bases in between. This CDR3 spans 14 amino acids. Germline V gives CDR1 MNHEY, CDR2 SMNVEV (reference sequence).

The sample holds many counts of this clonotype. The chain joins TRBV7-9 to TRBJ2-2; 7 bases align to TRBD2. The CDR3 is 16 residues long. With 0 bases clipped from V and 5 bases from J, the junction kept 6 bases outside the gene matches. Per the germline V gene, CDR1 is SEHNR and CDR2 is FQNEAQ (reference sequence). The CDR3 sequence is CASSLAAGVGTGELFF. CDR3 DNA: TGTGCCAGCAGCTTAGCGGCGGGAGTAGGTACCGGGGAGCTGTTTTTT.

There are many counts of this clonotype. The chain has TRBV20-1 and TRBJ1-3, with unresolved D. Trimming pared 1 base from V and 5 bases from J, leaving 3 bases between. CDR3 length equals 11 residues. Per the germline V gene, CDR1 is DFQATT and CDR2 is SNEGSKA (reference sequence). CDR3: CSARARNTIYF. In nucleotides, the CDR3 is TGCAGTGCTAGAGCCAGAAACACCATATATTTT.

There are a few counts of this clonotype. The rearrangement joins TRBV3-1 to TRBJ2-6; D may match TRBD1 or TRBD2 (5 bases each). Germline-derived CDR1 and CDR2 are LGHDT and YNNKEL (reference sequence). Trimming cost V 2 bases and J 0 bases, with 14 bases left between them. This CDR3 comprises 18 residues. The CDR3 reads CASSQRVRDLSGANVLTF. CDR3 coding DNA: TGTGCCAGCAGCCAAAGAGTCAGGGACCTCTCTGGGGCCAACGTCCTGACTTTC. The full variable domain, completed using reference TRBV3-1 and TRBJ2-6, is DTAVSQTPKYLVTQMGNDKSIKCEQNLGHDTMYWYKQDSKKFLKIMFSYNNKELIINETVPNRFSPKSPDKAHLNLHINSLELGDSAVYFCASSQRVRDLSGANVLTFGAGSRLTVL.

This clonotype has ten or more counts. The DNA of the CDR3 is TGTGCCACCAGTGATTGGGCCAGCGGGAGGGCCGGAGATACGCAGTATTTT. Translation: CATSDWASGRAGDTQYF. J is TRBJ2-3 and V is TRBV24-1, with 10 nucleotides matching TRBD2. The CDR3 length is 17 residues. Germline CDR1 KGHDR, CDR2 SFDVKD. Trimming cost V 2 bases and J 5 bases; bases outside gene matches: 9.

This clonotype was found many times. The chain employs TRBV12-3 or TRBV12-4 and TRBJ1-1, with 7 bases matching TRBD1. The CDR3 contains 15 residues. With V trimmed by 7 bases and J by 0 bases, 8 bases remained unmatched. The CDR3 is CASNPGQLMNTEAFF. DNA of the CDR3: TGTGCCAGCAACCCGGGACAGCTAATGAACACTGAAGCTTTCTTT.

Many counts were recorded for this clonotype. The chain recombines TRBV4-3 with TRBJ1-5; D is possibly TRBD1 (6 bases). The CDR3 runs to 14 residues. Per the germline V gene, CDR1 is LGHNA and CDR2 is YSLEER. Trimming pared 0 bases from V and 5 bases from J, leaving 8 bases between. The DNA for the CDR3 is TGCGCCAGCAGCCAAGACAGGGGATATCAGCCCCAGCATTTT. This gives the protein CASSQDRGYQPQHF.

This clonotype was seen repeatedly, ten times or more. The chain employs TRBV6-1 and TRBJ2-7, with 12 nucleotides matching TRBD2. The CDR3 extends over 14 amino acids. Per germline, CDR1 MNHNS and CDR2 SASEGT. V shed 5 bases and J 3 bases; nucleotides not matched to a gene: 2. In nucleotides, the CDR3 is TGTGCCAGCAGTCTGACTAGCGGGAGCTACGAGCAGTACTTC. Translating gives CASSLTSGSYEQYF.

The chain employs TRBV9 and TRBJ1-3; D is perhaps TRBD1 (5 bases). This CDR3 has 15 amino acids. Trimming shortened V by 0 bases and J by 3 bases, and 10 bases separated the two germline ends. Per the germline V gene, CDR1 is SGDLS and CDR2 is YYNGEE. The CDR3 protein is CASSVEGSSGNTIYF. In DNA form, the CDR3 reads TGTGCCAGCAGCGTAGAGGGGTCCAGTGGAAACACCATATATTTT.

This clonotype occurred a few times. The V gene is TRBV7-9, the J gene TRBJ2-1, with 10 bases lining up with TRBD2. Germline CDR1 reads SEHNR; CDR2 reads FQNEAQ (reference sequence). With V trimmed by 5 bases and J by 6 bases, 4 bases remained unmatched. The CDR3 contains 14 residues. The CDR3 loop reads CASSPSGGTNEQFF. The CDR3 bases are TGTGCCAGCAGCCCTAGCGGGGGCACCAATGAGCAGTTCTTC.

This clonotype came up many times. The chain joins TRBV7-2 to TRBJ1-2; no clear D. Germline CDR1 is SGHTA and CDR2 is FQGNSA. CDR3 length: 12 amino acids. Deletions cut 5 bases from V and 11 bases from J, with 15 bases between. CDR3 sequence (DNA): TGTGCCAGCAGCACCCGTGCATTGCGATACACCTTC. This sequence encodes CASSTRALRYTF.

This clonotype has ten or more counts. The junction shows a germline mismatch at one end, possibly a read error. V and J are TRBV7-7 and TRBJ1-1; unclear D gene. Germline V gives CDR1 SSHAT, CDR2 FNYEAQ (reference sequence). The CDR3 spans 13 residues. CDR3: CASSLEVGTQAFF. The DNA of the CDR3 is TGTGCTAGCAGCTTAGAGGTGGGAACCCAAGCTTTCTTT.

This clonotype was seen a few times. The chain links TRBV4-3 to TRBJ1-1; D gene ambiguous. The germline V gene encodes CDR1 LGHNA and CDR2 YSLEER. The CDR3 contains 15 residues. Deletions cut 1 base from V and 0 bases from J, with 9 bases between. CDR3 bases: TGCGCCAGCAGCCAAGGGACCCAAATGAACACTGAAGCTTTCTTT. Translating it yields CASSQGTQMNTEAFF.

The sample holds many counts of this clonotype. The CDR3 here is CSLQGPDNSPLHF. The DNA for the CDR3 is TGCAGTTTACAGGGTCCGGATAATTCACCCCTCCACTTT. The chain links TRBV20-1 to TRBJ1-6; D possibly corresponds to TRBD1 (6 bases). Trimming pared 8 bases from V and 5 bases from J, leaving 13 bases between. Germline CDR1 and CDR2: DFQATT and SNEGSKA (reference sequence). The CDR3 is made up of 13 amino acids.

This clonotype was seen only a few times. The chain links TRBV20-1 to TRBJ2-2; 13 positions match TRBD2. Germline trimming cut 0 bases from V and 9 bases from J; bases unmatched to any gene: 4. In germline, CDR1 is DFQATT, CDR2 SNEGSKA (reference sequence). The CDR3 runs 15 residues. The CDR3 DNA is TGCAGTGCTAGAGAACGGACTAGCGGGAGCCGGGAGCTGTTTTTT. It encodes CSARERTSGSRELFF.

This clonotype has only a few counts. This chain joins TRBV5-6 and TRBJ2-7, with TRBD2 as a possible D gene (5 bases). Trimming removed 5 bases at V and 6 bases at J, with 15 bases between. CDR3 length equals 13 residues. Germline CDR1 SGHDT, CDR2 YYEEEE. The DNA of the CDR3 is TGTGCCAGCAGATACCGGGAAGCGAGCGAGCAGTACTTC. Translation gives CASRYREASEQYF.